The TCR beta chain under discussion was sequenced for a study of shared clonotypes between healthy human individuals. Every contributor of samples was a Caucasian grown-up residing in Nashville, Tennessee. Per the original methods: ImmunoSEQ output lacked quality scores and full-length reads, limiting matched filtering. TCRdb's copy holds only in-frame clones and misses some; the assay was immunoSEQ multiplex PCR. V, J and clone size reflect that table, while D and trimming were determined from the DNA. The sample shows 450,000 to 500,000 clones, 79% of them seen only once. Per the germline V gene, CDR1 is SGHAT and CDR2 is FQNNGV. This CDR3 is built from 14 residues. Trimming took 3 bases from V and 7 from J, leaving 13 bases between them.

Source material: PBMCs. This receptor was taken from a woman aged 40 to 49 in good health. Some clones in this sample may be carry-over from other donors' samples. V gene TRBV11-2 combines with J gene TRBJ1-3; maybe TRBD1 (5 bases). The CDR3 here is CASSFRAGRNTIYF. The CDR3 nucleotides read TGTGCCAGCAGCTTTCGGGCAGGGAGGAACACCATATATTTT.